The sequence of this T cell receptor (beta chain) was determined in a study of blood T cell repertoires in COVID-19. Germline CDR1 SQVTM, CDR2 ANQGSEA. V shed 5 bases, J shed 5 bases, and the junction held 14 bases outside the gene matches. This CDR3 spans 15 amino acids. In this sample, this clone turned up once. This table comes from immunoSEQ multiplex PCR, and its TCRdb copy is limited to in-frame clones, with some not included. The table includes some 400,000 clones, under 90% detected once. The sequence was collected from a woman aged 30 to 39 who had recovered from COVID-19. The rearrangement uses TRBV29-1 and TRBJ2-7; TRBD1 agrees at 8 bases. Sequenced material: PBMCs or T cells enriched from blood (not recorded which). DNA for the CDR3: TGCAGCGTTAGGACAGGGTGGGACCTCCCTAACGAGCAGTACTTC. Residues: CSVRTGWDLPNEQYF.